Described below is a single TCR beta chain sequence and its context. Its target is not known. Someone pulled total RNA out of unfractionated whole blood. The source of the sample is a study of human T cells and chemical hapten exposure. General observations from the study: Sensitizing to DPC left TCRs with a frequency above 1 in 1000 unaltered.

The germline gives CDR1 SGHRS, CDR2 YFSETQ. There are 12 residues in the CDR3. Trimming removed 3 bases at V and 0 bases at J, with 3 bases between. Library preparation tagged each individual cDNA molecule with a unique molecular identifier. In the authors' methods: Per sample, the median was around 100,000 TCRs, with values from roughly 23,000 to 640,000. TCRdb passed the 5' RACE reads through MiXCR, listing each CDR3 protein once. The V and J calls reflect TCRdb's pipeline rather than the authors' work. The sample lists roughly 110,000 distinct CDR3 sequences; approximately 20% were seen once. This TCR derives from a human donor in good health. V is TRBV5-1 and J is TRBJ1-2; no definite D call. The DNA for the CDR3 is TGCGCCAGCAGCTACACTAACTATGGCTACACCTTC. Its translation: CASSYTNYGYTF. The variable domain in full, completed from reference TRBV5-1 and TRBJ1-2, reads KAGVTQTPRYLIKTRGQQVTLSCSPISGHRSVSWYQQTPGQGLQFLFEYFSETQRNKGNFPGRFSGRQFSNSRSEMNVSTLELGDSALYLCASSYTNYGYTFGSGTRLTVV.